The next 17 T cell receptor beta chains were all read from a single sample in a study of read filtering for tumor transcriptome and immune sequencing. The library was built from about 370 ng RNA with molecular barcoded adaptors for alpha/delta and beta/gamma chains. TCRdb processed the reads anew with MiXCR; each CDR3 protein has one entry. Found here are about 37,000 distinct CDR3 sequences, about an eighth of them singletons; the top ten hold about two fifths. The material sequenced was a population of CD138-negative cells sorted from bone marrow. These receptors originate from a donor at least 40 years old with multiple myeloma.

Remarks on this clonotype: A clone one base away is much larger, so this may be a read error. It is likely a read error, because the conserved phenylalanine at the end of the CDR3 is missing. Written as DNA, the CDR3 is TGTGCCCGCGCCCAGGGTGGGACTGAAGCTTTCTCT. Residues: CARAQGGTEAFS. The genes are TRBV24-1 and TRBJ1-1, with a weak D call TRBD1 (5 bases). CDR1 is KGHDR and CDR2 is SFDVKD in the germline V gene. Trimming took off 12 bases at V and 5 bases at J, with 15 bases between the two ends. The CDR3 spans 12 residues.

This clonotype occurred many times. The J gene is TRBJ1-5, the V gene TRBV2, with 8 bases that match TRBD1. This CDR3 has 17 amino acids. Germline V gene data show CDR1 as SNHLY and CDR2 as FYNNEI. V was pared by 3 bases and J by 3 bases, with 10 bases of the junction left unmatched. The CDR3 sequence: CASSEDRVSLNNQPQHF. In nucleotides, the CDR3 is TGTGCCAGCAGTGAGGACAGGGTATCTCTAAACAATCAGCCCCAGCATTTT.

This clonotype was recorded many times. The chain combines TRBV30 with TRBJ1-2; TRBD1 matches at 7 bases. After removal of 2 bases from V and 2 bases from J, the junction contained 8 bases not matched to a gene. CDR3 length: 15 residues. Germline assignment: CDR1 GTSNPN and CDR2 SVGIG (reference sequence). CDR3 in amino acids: CAWSRRTGGNYGYTF. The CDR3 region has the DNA TGTGCCTGGAGTCGCAGGACAGGTGGAAACTATGGCTACACCTTC.

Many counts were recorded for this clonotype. CDR3 loop: CASSAPIRVYNEQFF. In DNA form, the CDR3 reads TGCGCCAGCAGTGCACCGATCAGGGTATACAATGAGCAGTTCTTC. This sequence joins TRBV10-2 and TRBJ2-1; TRBD1 might be the D (5 bases). The CDR3 sequence is 15 residues long. Per germline, CDR1 WSHSY and CDR2 SAAADI. Between the trimmed V and J ends, which lost 4 bases and 4 bases, there was a span of 14 bases.

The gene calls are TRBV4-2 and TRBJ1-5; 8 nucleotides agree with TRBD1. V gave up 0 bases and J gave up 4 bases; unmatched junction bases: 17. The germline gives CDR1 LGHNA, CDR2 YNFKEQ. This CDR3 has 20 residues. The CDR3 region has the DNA TGTGCCAGCAGCCAAGATCCTCCCCCGGGACAGGCCACCTCGAATCAGCCCCAGCATTTT. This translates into CASSQDPPPGQATSNQPQHF.

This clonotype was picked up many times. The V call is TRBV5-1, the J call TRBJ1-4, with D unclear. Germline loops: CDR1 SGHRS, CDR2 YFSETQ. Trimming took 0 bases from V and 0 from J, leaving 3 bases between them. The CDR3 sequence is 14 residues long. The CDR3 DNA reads TGCGCCAGCAGCTTGGGAACAACTAATGAAAAACTGTTTTTT. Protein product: CASSLGTTNEKLFF.

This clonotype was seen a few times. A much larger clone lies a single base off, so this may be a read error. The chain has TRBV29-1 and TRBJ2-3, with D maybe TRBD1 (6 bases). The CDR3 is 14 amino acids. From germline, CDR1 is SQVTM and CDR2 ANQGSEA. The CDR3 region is CRVGGTDSTDTQYF. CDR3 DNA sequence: TGCCGCGTTGGGGGCACGGACTCCACAGATACGCAGTATTTT.

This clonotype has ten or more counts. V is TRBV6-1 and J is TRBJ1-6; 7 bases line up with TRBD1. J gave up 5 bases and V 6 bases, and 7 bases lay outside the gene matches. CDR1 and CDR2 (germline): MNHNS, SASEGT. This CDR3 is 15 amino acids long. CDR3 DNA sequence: TGTGCCAGCAGAGTCGACAGGGCGGATAATTCACCCCTCCACTTT. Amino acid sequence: CASRVDRADNSPLHF.

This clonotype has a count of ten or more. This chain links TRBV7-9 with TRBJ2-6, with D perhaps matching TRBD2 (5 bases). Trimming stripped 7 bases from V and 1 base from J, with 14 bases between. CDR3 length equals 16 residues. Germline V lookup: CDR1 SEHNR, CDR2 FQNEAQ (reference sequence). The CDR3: CASTPSGGSGANVLTF. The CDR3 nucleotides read TGTGCCAGCACCCCCTCTGGAGGATCTGGGGCCAACGTCCTGACTTTC.

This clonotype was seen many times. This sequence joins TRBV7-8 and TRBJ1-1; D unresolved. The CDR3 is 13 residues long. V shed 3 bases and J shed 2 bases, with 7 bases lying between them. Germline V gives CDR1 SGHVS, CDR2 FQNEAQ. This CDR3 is CASSLRLNTEAFF. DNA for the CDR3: TGTGCCAGCAGCTTGAGGCTTAACACTGAAGCTTTCTTT.

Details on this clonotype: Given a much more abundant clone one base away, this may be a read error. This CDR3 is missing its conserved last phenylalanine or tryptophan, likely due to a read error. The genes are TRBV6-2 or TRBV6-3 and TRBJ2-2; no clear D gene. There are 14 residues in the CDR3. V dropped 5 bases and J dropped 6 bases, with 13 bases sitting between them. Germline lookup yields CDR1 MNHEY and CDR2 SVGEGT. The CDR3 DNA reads TGTGCCAGCAGTCTTACCACGGTGGCCGGGGAGCTGTTTCTT. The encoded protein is CASSLTTVAGELFL.

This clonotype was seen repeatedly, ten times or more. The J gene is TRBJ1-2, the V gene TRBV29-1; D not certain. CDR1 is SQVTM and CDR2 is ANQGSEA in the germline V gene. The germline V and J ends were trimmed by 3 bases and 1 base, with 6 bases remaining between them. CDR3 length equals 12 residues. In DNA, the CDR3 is TGCAGCGTTGACCTCTTTAACTATGGCTACACCTTC. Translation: CSVDLFNYGYTF.

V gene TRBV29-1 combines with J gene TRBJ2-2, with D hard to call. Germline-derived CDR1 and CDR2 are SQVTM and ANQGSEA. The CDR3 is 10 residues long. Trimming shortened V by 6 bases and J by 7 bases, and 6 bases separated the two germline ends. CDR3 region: CSVLLGELFF. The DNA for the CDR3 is TGCAGCGTGCTCCTCGGGGAGCTGTTTTTT.

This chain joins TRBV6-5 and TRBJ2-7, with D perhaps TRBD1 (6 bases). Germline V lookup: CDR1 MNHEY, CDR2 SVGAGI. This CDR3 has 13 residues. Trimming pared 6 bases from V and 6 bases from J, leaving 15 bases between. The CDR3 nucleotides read TGTGCCAGCAGGAAAATACGAGGGGGCGAGCAGTACTTC. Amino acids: CASRKIRGGEQYF.

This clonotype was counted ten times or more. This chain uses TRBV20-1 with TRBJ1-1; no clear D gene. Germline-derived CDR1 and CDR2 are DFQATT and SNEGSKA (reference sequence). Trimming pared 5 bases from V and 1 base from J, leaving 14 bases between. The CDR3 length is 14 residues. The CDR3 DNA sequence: TGCAGTGCTGGGAACCTCGCGGGGAACACTGAAGCTTTCTTT. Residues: CSAGNLAGNTEAFF.

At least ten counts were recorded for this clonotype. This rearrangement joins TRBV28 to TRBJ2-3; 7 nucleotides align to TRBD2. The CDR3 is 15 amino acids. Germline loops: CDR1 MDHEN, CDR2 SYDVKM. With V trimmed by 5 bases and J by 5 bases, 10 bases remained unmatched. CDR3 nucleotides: TGTGCCAGCAGTCCCTACCGAGGCGGGGGAGATACGCAGTATTTT. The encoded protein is CASSPYRGGGDTQYF.

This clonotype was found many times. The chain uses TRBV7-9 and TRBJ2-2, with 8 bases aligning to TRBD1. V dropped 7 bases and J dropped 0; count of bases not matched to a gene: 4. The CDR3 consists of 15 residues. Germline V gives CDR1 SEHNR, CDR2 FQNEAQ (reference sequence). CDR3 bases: TGTGCCAGCAACCCGGGACAGGCGAACACCGGGGAGCTGTTTTTT. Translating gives CASNPGQANTGELFF.